Given below is one T cell receptor beta chain in context. The entry originates in a study of regulatory and conventional T cells in RAG deficiency. Conventional CD4+ T cells were sorted from blood as CD25-low CD127-high cells. TCRdb's table, derived via immunoSEQ multiplex PCR, lists solely in-frame clones and lacks some. The sample lists some 20,000 clones; around 94% were seen once. The germline gives CDR1 MNHEY, CDR2 SVGAGI. This CDR3 is 15 amino acids long. Trimming left V 6 bases short and J 3 bases short, with 15 bases between. The data were also submitted as part of a second study, on regulatory T cells. That source reports: Amplification used 52 TRBV primers and 13 TRBJ primers. Patient repertoires had restricted TRB V-J pairs and skewed V and J usage, most in Tregs.

The sequence was obtained from a human donor in good health. The rearrangement joins TRBV6-5 to TRBJ1-5, with D maybe TRBD1 (6 bases). Sequencing input: CD4+ T cells sorted from blood. CDR3 in amino acids: CASRIYWDNNQPQHF. CDR3 DNA: TGTGCCAGCAGAATCTACTGGGACAACAATCAGCCCCAGCATTTT.